The clone carrying this TCR beta chain was seen a few times. What it binds is not known. This sample also contains other DNA sequences that code for the same CDR3. This CDR3 is built from 11 residues. The V gene lost 0 bases and the J gene lost 10 bases, with 5 bases spanning the gap. Germline V lookup: CDR1 SGHRS, CDR2 YFSETQ. These data originate in a study of beta chain features in type 1 diabetes. Overall study context: Healthy donors and patients had similar age, gender and cell yields.

The authors reverse transcribed all of the isolated RNA, so sequencing captured expressed TCRB transcripts. Data came from immunoSEQ multiplex PCR; TCRdb stores just in-frame clones and leaves some out. Counted here are 200,000 to 250,000 clones, about 15% occurring once; the ten biggest clones make up about 0.02%. Study outcomes and limitations: The study found moderately but significantly shorter TCRB CDR3s in all four CD4+ subsets of Type 1 diabetes patients.

A single heparinised blood sample, averaging approximately 110 mL, was obtained per donor. It was via CD45RO/CCR7/CD25/CD127/CD95/CD27 that CD4+ naive, central memory, regulatory and stem cell-like memory cells were sorted. Sample: naive CD4+ T cells from blood. The sequence was collected from a man aged 30-40 years with type 1 diabetes. This chain uses TRBV5-1 with TRBJ2-1; no reliable D call. CDR3 in amino acids: CASSLDREQFF. The CDR3 bases are TGCGCCAGCAGCTTGGACCGGGAGCAGTTCTTC. The full variable domain, rest sourced from reference TRBV5-1 and TRBJ2-1, is KAGVTQTPRYLIKTRGQQVTLSCSPISGHRSVSWYQQTPGQGLQFLFEYFSETQRNKGNFPGRFSGRQFSNSRSEMNVSTLELGDSALYLCASSLDREQFFGPGTRLTVL.